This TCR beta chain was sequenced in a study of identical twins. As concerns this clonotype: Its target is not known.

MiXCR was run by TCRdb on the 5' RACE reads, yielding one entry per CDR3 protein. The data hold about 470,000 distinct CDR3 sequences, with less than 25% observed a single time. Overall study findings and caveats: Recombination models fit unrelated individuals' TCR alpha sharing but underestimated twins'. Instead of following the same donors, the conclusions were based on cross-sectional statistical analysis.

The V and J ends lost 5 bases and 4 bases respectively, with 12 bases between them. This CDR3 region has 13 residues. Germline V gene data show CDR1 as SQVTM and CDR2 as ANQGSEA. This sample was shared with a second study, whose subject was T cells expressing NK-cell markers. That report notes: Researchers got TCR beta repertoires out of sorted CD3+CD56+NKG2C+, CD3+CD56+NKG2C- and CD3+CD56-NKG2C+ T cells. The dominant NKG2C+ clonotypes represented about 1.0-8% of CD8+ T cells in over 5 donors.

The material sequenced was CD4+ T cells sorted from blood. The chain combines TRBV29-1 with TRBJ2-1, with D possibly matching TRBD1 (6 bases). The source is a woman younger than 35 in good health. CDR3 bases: TGCAGCGTTCTGAGGGGGACATACAATGAGCAGTTCTTC. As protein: CSVLRGTYNEQFF.